A selection of T cell receptor beta chains follows, all from one sample in a study of cytomegalovirus exposure and HLA in healthy donors. Assay used: immunoSEQ multiplex PCR; TCRdb lists only in-frame clones, some missing. The profile shows about 180,000 clones, 80% to 90% of them singletons. The sample consisted of PBMCs. Every receptor here comes from a girl aged 2-15 years in good health and CMV-seropositive. The CDR3 runs from the conserved cysteine through the conserved F or W. D genes are given only for firm matches. Clone size is stated in some rows and not others, as once, few, many or a class when expanded.

j_call	v_call	clone_size	d_call	cdr3_nt	cdr3_aa
TRBJ2-1	TRBV28	-	-	TGTGCCAGCAGAGAGAAGCGGGCTTATTCCAATGAGCAGTTCTTC	CASREKRAYSNEQFF
TRBJ1-2	TRBV5-1	once	-	TGCGCCAGCAGCTTGAATACAGGAGGGACTCCCTCGGGTGGCTACACCTTC	CASSLNTGGTPSGGYTF
TRBJ1-1	TRBV6-5	-	-	TGTGCCAGCAGATTGTATTCTGAAGCTTTCTTT	CASRLYSEAFF
TRBJ1-2	TRBV2	once	-	TGTGCCAGCAGTGAAGCTCTGACAGGAAGAAGTCCTAATGGCTACACCTTC	CASSEALTGRSPNGYTF
TRBJ2-3	TRBV9	-	-	TGTGCCAGCAGCCCACTAACAGGTACCACAGATACGCAGTATTTT	CASSPLTGTTDTQYF
TRBJ2-5	TRBV7-6	-	TRBD2	TGTGCCAGCAGCTTAGTAGCGCTAGCGGGAGAGACCCAGTACTTC	CASSLVALAGETQYF
TRBJ2-3	TRBV10-3	once	-	TGTGCCATCAGTGAGTCCCCGGGGGGCCTACTTGATACGCAGTATTTT	CAISESPGGLLDTQYF
TRBJ2-7	TRBV28	-	-	TGTGCCAGCAGTTTAGGGCAGGGCTACGAGCAGTACTTC	CASSLGQGYEQYF
TRBJ2-1	TRBV11-3	-	TRBD2	TGTGCCAGCAGCTCGGGGGGGGGCTCTACTGAGCAGTTCTTC	CASSSGGGSTEQFF
TRBJ2-1	TRBV9	-	-	TGTGCCAGCAGCGTAGGGCCAGGGTATAATGAGCAGTTCTTC	CASSVGPGYNEQFF
TRBJ2-3	TRBV2	-	-	TGTGCCAGCAGTGACGGGACTGGACCTCCTTATGATACGCAGTATTTT	CASSDGTGPPYDTQYF
TRBJ2-1	TRBV9	-	-	TGTGCCAGCAGCGCCGGGCCGCTCTCGGGAAATGAGCAGTTCTTC	CASSAGPLSGNEQFF
TRBJ2-7	TRBV19	few	TRBD2	TGTGCCAGTAGTACGGGACTAGCGGGCACCTACGAGCAGTACTTC	CASSTGLAGTYEQYF
TRBJ2-7	TRBV9	-	TRBD1	TGTGCCAGCAGCGGGTACACCAGGGGGCTAGCCTACGAGCAGTACTTC	CASSGYTRGLAYEQYF
TRBJ2-7	TRBV28	-	-	TGTGCCAGCAGTTTGTACAGGGTTAAGTACGAGCAGTACTTC	CASSLYRVKYEQYF
TRBJ1-1	TRBV5-1	few	TRBD1	TGCGCCAGCAGCCCTAGGACAGGGGAGAACACTGAAGCTTTCTTT	CASSPRTGENTEAFF
TRBJ2-7	TRBV6-5	-	-	TGTGCCAGCAGCGTCTCCGTTAGCTCCTACGAGCAGTACTTC	CASSVSVSSYEQYF
TRBJ2-2	TRBV6-1	-	-	TGTGCCAGCAGTGAAGGGACAGACACCGGGGAGCTGTTTTTT	CASSEGTDTGELFF
TRBJ1-5	TRBV5-1	-	-	TGCGCCAGCAGCTTGGAATCAGGGGTGGGGCAGCCCCAGCATTTT	CASSLESGVGQPQHF
TRBJ2-7	TRBV27	-	TRBD2	TGTGCCAGCAGCCTCGGGGGGGCCCCCTACGAGCAGTACTTC	CASSLGGAPYEQYF
TRBJ2-6	TRBV4-2	-	TRBD2	TGTGCCAGCAGCCGCCCTGGGGGGGTAGCTGGGGCCAACGTCCTGACTTTC	CASSRPGGVAGANVLTF
TRBJ2-1	TRBV5-1	-	-	TGCGCCAGCAGCTTTAGCGGCTACAATGAGCAGTTCTTC	CASSFSGYNEQFF
TRBJ1-4	TRBV15	-	TRBD1	TGTGCCACCAGGGATCCGGGACAGTCTAATGAAAAACTGTTTTTT	CATRDPGQSNEKLFF
TRBJ1-3	TRBV5-1	-	-	TGCGCCAGCAGCCTGGGTCCAGGAACCTCTGGAAACACCATATATTTT	CASSLGPGTSGNTIYF
TRBJ1-5	TRBV12-5	-	-	TGTGCTAGTGGTTTGCCCGCAGGACAGAGCAATCAGCCCCAGCATTTT	CASGLPAGQSNQPQHF
TRBJ1-5	TRBV7-9	-	TRBD1	TGTGCCAGCAGCTTAGCCGGGACAGCGTACAATCAGCCCCAGCATTTT	CASSLAGTAYNQPQHF
TRBJ2-5	TRBV6-5	once	-	-	CASSSSTGSQETQYF
TRBJ1-1	TRBV7-2	-	-	TGTGCCAGCAGCTTTGGGGGGGGCACTGAAGCTTTCTTT	CASSFGGGTEAFF
TRBJ1-1	TRBV10-1	-	-	TGCGCCAGCAGTAGCGACACTGAAGCTTTCTTT	CASSSDTEAFF
TRBJ2-1	TRBV29-1	-	-	TGCAGCGTTGAAGTAGATGCGAGCTCCTACAATGAGCAGTTCTTC	CSVEVDASSYNEQFF
TRBJ1-1	TRBV9	few	-	TGTGCCAGCAGCCCAAGCGGGGGAAACACTGAAGCTTTCTTT	CASSPSGGNTEAFF
TRBJ1-1	TRBV6-5	-	-	TGTGCCAGCAGTTCTGGAGGTGGAACTGAAGCTTTCTTT	CASSSGGGTEAFF
TRBJ1-1	TRBV5-8	-	-	TGTGCCAGCAGCTTGGGACAGAAATACCAACTGAACACTGAAGCTTTCTTT	CASSLGQKYQLNTEAFF
TRBJ2-5	TRBV6-5	few	-	TGTGCCATCTTGGTTATCGGTAAAGAGACCCAGTACTTC	CAILVIGKETQYF
TRBJ2-7	TRBV7-9	-	TRBD1	TGTGCCAGCAGCGAACGGACAGGGGAGGCGGACGAGCAGTACTTC	CASSERTGEADEQYF
TRBJ1-4	TRBV19	-	-	TGTGCCAGCCACGCCAGGGAAAAACTGTTTTTT	CASHAREKLFF
TRBJ2-1	TRBV4-1	-	TRBD2	TGCGCCAGCAGCCAGGCGACTAGCGGCTCCTACAATGAGCAGTTCTTC	CASSQATSGSYNEQFF
TRBJ2-1	TRBV14	-	TRBD2	TGTGCCAGCAGTCAACTAGCGGGAGTCCATGAGCAGTTCTTC	CASSQLAGVHEQFF
TRBJ2-7	TRBV30	-	-	TGTGCCTGGAGTAACACGATCTACGAGCAGTACTTC	CAWSNTIYEQYF
TRBJ1-2	TRBV11-3	-	-	TGTGCCAGCAGCCCCACAGGAAAGTATGGCTACACCTTC	CASSPTGKYGYTF
TRBJ2-3	TRBV9	-	-	TGTGCCAGCAGCGTGGGGGGAAGGACAGATACGCAGTATTTT	CASSVGGRTDTQYF
TRBJ2-1	TRBV5-6	-	-	TGTGCCAGCAGCTTCAACTACAATGAGCAGTTCTTC	CASSFNYNEQFF
TRBJ2-7	TRBV28	-	TRBD2	TGTGCCAGCAGTTCCCCAGCGGGAACCTCCTACGAGCAGTACTTC	CASSSPAGTSYEQYF